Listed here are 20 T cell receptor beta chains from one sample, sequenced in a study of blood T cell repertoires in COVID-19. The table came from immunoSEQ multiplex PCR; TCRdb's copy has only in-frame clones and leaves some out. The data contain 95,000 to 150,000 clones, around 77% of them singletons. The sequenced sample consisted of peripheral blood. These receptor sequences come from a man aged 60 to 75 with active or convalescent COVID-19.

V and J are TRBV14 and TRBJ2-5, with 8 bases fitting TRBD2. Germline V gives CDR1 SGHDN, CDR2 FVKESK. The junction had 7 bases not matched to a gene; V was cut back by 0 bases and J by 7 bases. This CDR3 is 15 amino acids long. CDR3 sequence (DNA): TGTGCCAGCAGCCAAGATGGCGGGGGGCAGCGGACCCAGTACTTC. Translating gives CASSQDGGGQRTQYF.

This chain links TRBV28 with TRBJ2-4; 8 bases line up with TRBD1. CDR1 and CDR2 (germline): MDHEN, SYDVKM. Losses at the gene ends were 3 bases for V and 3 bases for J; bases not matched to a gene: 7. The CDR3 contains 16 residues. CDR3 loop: CASSFSPDRVKNIQYF. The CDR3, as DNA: TGTGCCAGCAGTTTCTCCCCGGACAGGGTCAAAAACATTCAGTACTTC.

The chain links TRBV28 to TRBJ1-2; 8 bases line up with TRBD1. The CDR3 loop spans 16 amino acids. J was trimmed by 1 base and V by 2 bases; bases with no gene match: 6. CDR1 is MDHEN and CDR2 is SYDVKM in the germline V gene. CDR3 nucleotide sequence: TGTGCCAGCAGTTTACAGGGGGCATACCTTAACTATGGCTACACCTTC. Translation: CASSLQGAYLNYGYTF.

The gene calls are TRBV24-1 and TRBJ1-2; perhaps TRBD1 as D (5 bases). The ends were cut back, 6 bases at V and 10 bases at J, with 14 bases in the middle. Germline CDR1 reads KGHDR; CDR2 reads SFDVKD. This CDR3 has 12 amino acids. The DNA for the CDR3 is TGTGCCACCAGTTCAGGGCCACGAGTCTACACCTTC. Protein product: CATSSGPRVYTF.

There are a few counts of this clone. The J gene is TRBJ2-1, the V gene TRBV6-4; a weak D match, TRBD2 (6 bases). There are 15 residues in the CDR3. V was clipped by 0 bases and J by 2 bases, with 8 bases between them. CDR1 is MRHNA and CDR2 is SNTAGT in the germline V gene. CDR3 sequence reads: CASSDSEGTYNEQFF. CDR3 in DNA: TGTGCCAGCAGTGACTCGGAGGGGACCTACAATGAGCAGTTCTTC.

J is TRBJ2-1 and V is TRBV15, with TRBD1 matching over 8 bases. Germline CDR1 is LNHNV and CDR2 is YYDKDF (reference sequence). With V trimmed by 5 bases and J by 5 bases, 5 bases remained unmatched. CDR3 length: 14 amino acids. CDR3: CATSAPGQDNEQFF. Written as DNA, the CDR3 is TGTGCCACCAGCGCTCCGGGACAGGACAATGAGCAGTTCTTC.

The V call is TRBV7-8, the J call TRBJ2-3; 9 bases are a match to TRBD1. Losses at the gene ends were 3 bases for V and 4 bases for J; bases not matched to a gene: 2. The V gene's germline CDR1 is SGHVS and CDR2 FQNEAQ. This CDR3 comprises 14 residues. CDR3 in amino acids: CASSFRTGADTQYF. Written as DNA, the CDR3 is TGTGCCAGCAGCTTCAGGACAGGGGCAGATACGCAGTATTTT.

As DNA, the CDR3 is TGCGCCAGCAGAACCGGGACTCCAAACACCGGGGAGCTGTTTTTT. Protein: CASRTGTPNTGELFF. The chain joins TRBV5-1 to TRBJ2-2, with D maybe TRBD2 (6 bases). Germline loops: CDR1 SGHRS, CDR2 YFSETQ. V was trimmed by 5 bases and J by 2 bases, leaving 13 bases between them. This CDR3 is built from 15 residues.

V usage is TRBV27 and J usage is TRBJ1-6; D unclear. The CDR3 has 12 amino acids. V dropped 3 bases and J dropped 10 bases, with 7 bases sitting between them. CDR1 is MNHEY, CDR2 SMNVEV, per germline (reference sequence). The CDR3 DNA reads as TGTGCCAGCAGTTTGCCTAACTCACCCCTCCACTTT. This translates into CASSLPNSPLHF.

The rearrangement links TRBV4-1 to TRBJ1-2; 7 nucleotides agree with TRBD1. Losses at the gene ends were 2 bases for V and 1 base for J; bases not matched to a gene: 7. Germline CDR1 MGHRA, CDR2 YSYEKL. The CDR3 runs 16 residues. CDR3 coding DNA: TGCGCCAGCAGCCAAAGTCGACAGGGCATTAACTATGGCTACACCTTC. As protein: CASSQSRQGINYGYTF.

Here the CDR3 reads CASSLGPFYEQYF. DNA of the CDR3: TGTGCCAGCAGCTTAGGGCCCTTCTACGAGCAGTACTTC. The rearrangement uses TRBV7-2 and TRBJ2-7; D is unclear. CDR1 and CDR2 (germline): SGHTA, FQGNSA. This CDR3 contains 13 residues. Trimming left V 1 base short and J 3 bases short, with 7 bases between.

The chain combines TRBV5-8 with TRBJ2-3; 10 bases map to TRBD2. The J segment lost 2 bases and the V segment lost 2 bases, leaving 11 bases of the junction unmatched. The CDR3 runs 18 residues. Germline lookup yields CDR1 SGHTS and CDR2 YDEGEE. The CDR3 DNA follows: TGTGCCAGCAGCTTTGTAGCGGGAGGCCCGGTTTACACAGATACGCAGTATTTT. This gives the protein CASSFVAGGPVYTDTQYF.

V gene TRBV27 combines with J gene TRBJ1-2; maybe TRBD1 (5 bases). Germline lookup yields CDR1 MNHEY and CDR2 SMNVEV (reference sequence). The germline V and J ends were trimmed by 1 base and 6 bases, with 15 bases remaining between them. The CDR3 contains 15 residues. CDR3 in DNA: TGTGCCAGCAGTTTATACTTAGGCGACAGCGATGGCTACACCTTC. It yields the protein CASSLYLGDSDGYTF.

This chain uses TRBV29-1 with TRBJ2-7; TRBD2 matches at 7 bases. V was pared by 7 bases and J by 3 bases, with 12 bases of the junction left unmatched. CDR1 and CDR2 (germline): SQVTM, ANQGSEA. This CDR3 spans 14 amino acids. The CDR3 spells CSAGGRALGYEQYF. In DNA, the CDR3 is TGCAGCGCCGGGGGGAGGGCATTGGGCTACGAGCAGTACTTC.

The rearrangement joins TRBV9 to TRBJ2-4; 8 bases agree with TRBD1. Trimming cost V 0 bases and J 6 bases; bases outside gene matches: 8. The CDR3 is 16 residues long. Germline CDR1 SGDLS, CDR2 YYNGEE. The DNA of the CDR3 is TGTGCCAGCAGCGTAGACCCAGGGGGCGCAGGAAACATTCAGTACTTC. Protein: CASSVDPGGAGNIQYF.

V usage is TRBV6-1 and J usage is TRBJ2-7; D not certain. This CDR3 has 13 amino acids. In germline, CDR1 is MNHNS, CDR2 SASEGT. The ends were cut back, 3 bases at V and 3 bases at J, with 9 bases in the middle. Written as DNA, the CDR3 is TGTGCCAGCAGTGATGAGATTTTCTACGAGCAGTACTTC. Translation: CASSDEIFYEQYF.

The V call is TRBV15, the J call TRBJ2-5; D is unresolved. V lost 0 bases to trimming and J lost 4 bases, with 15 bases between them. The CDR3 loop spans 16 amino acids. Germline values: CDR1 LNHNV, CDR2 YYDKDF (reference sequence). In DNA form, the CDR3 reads TGTGCCACCAGCAGAGACCCCCGCCCCGAGCGAGAGACCCAGTACTTC. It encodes CATSRDPRPERETQYF.

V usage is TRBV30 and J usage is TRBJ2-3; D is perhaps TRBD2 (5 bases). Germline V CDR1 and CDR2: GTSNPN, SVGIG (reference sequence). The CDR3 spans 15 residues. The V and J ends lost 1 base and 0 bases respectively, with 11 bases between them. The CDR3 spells CAWSAPGISTDTQYF. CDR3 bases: TGTGCCTGGAGTGCCCCGGGAATTAGCACAGATACGCAGTATTTT.

The CDR3 spells CASSVGAPGTGELFF. The CDR3 DNA reads as TGTGCCAGCAGCGTAGGAGCACCGGGGACCGGGGAGCTGTTTTTT. V usage is TRBV9 and J usage is TRBJ2-2, with a weak D call TRBD2 (5 bases). V shed 0 bases and J shed 5 bases, with 11 bases lying between them. The CDR3 covers 15 residues. In germline, CDR1 is SGDLS, CDR2 YYNGEE.

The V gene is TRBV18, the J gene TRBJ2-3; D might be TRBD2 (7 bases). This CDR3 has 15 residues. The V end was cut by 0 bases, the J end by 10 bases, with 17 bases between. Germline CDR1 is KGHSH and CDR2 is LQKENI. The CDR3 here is CASSPPRAEGGAQYF. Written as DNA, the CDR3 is TGTGCCAGCTCACCACCTAGAGCGGAGGGGGGGGCGCAGTATTTT.